The next 8 T cell receptor beta chains were all read from a single sample in a study of shared clonotypes between healthy human individuals. Only in-frame clones appear in the TCRdb table, and some are missing; sequencing was by immunoSEQ multiplex PCR. The sample holds 2 million to 3 million clones, around 90% seen once. The sample consisted of naive CD4+ T cells sorted from blood. The subset here: CD45RA+ positively selected. The receptors originated from a man between 18 and 29 years old in good health.

This sequence joins TRBV23-1 and TRBJ1-5; tentatively, D is TRBD1 (6 bases). TRBV23-1 counts as an open reading frame of uncertain function. Trimming stripped 10 bases from V and 7 bases from J, with 20 bases between. The CDR3 loop spans 14 amino acids. The CDR3 sequence is CATTTGTRCQPQHF. The CDR3 DNA is TGCGCCACGACCACCGGGACAAGGTGCCAGCCCCAGCATTTT.

The rearrangement joins TRBV27 to TRBJ2-3; 10 bases map to TRBD2. Trimming removed 5 bases from V and 2 bases from J; junction bases left unmatched: 7. The CDR3 runs 16 residues. The germline V gene has CDR1 MNHEY and CDR2 SMNVEV (reference sequence). The CDR3 nucleotides read TGTGCCAGCAGTCCCCGGACTAGCGGCTACACAGATACGCAGTATTTT. It yields the protein CASSPRTSGYTDTQYF.

This clone was seen only a few times. The CDR3 ends on some other residue instead of the conserved phenylalanine or tryptophan, so this is likely a read error. No DNA is shown, since the ends of the CDR3 on it are uncertain; the CDR3 is the one TCRdb lists. The rearrangement joins TRBV9 to TRBJ1-5; the table names TRBD1, a call not compared with the DNA. The CDR3 totals 8 residues, both ends included. Germline V CDR1 and CDR2: SGDLS, YYNGEE. The CDR3 loop reads CASSAAGK.

The V call is TRBV4-1, the J call TRBJ2-2; 11 bases fit TRBD2. V was pared by 2 bases and J by 4 bases, with 6 bases of the junction left unmatched. The CDR3 loop spans 17 amino acids. Germline V CDR1 and CDR2: MGHRA, YSYEKL. The CDR3 nucleotides are TGCGCCAGCAGCCAACTAGCGGGGGGATTCGGCACCGGGGAGCTGTTTTTT. Amino acids: CASSQLAGGFGTGELFF.

This sequence joins TRBV18 and TRBJ1-1, with D maybe TRBD1 (5 bases). The V end lost 2 bases, the J end lost 1 base, and 11 bases lay between the germline ends. The CDR3 contains 15 residues. The germline V gene has CDR1 KGHSH and CDR2 LQKENI. CDR3 protein: CASSPSATGNTEAFF. CDR3 DNA sequence: TGTGCCAGCTCACCATCGGCCACAGGGAACACTGAAGCTTTCTTT.

The CDR3 sequence is CASRLAGALYEQYF. The CDR3 region has the DNA TGTGCCAGCAGGCTAGCGGGAGCTCTGTACGAGCAGTACTTC. This chain connects TRBV6-1 to TRBJ2-7; 10 nucleotides line up with TRBD2. V shed 6 bases and J 4 bases; nucleotides not matched to a gene: 6. This CDR3 spans 14 amino acids. From germline, CDR1 is MNHNS and CDR2 SASEGT.

The J gene is TRBJ2-2, the V gene TRBV5-8; D possibly corresponds to TRBD2 (6 bases). The length of the CDR3 is 13 residues. CDR1 is SGHTS and CDR2 is YDEGEE in the germline V gene. Deletions cut 4 bases from V and 5 bases from J, with 9 bases between. The CDR3, as DNA: TGTGCCAGCAGCCCGCGGGAAACCGGGGAGCTGTTTTTT. Its translation: CASSPRETGELFF.

The chain joins TRBV9 to TRBJ2-2; weak D call: TRBD1 (5 bases). From germline, CDR1 is SGDLS and CDR2 YYNGEE. The CDR3 consists of 16 residues. Trimming stripped 3 bases from V and 1 base from J, with 13 bases between. The CDR3 loop reads CASSEGLVGNTGELFF. CDR3 in DNA: TGTGCCAGCAGCGAGGGGCTAGTCGGGAACACCGGGGAGCTGTTTTTT.